These 4 T cell receptor beta chains share one sample of origin, sequenced in a study of blood T cell repertoires in COVID-19. Generated by immunoSEQ multiplex PCR, the TCRdb table keeps only in-frame clones and is missing some. This sample has some 150,000 clones, with about 86% found just once. The specimen sequenced was peripheral blood. The origin of the receptors is a woman aged 80 or over in a cohort sampled during active or convalescent COVID-19.

This rearrangement joins TRBV28 to TRBJ1-6; maybe TRBD1 (5 bases). The CDR3 is 14 residues long. The germline gives CDR1 MDHEN, CDR2 SYDVKM. V lost 2 bases, J lost 6 bases, and 8 bases lay in between. CDR3 DNA: TGTGCCAGCAGTTTAGGGGGGATTAATTCACCCCTCCACTTT. This codes for CASSLGGINSPLHF.

V is TRBV27 and J is TRBJ1-1; perhaps TRBD1 as D (5 bases). V lost 5 bases, J lost 7 bases, and 23 bases lay in between. The CDR3 runs 16 residues. The V gene's germline CDR1 is MNHEY and CDR2 SMNVEV (reference sequence). CDR3 sequence (DNA): TGTGCCAGCAGTCCAGGGTGGGGCCTCGACAACCATGAAGCTTTCTTT. Translating it yields CASSPGWGLDNHEAFF.

This rearrangement joins TRBV7-6 to TRBJ2-1; a weak D match, TRBD2 (6 bases). CDR3 size: 17 residues. The V gene's germline CDR1 is SGHVS and CDR2 FNYEAQ. The germline V and J ends were trimmed by 5 bases and 2 bases, with 19 bases remaining between them. The CDR3 sequence is CASSQPFRGRTYNEQFF. The DNA for the CDR3 is TGTGCCAGCAGCCAACCTTTCCGGGGGAGAACCTACAATGAGCAGTTCTTC.

The genes are TRBV5-1 and TRBJ1-5; 7 nucleotides agree with TRBD1. This CDR3 region has 22 residues. The trim removed 1 base at V and 0 bases at J, leaving 22 bases unmatched. Per germline, CDR1 SGHRS and CDR2 YFSETQ. CDR3: CASSLMAKLPGQLDYSNQPQHF. CDR3 coding DNA: TGCGCCAGCAGCTTGATGGCTAAACTTCCGGGACAGCTTGATTATAGCAATCAGCCCCAGCATTTT.